These 22 T cell receptor beta chains were sequenced from one sample in a study of blood T cell repertoires in COVID-19. Method: immunoSEQ multiplex PCR; TCRdb's copy keeps in-frame clones and lacks some. The sample comprises around 300,000 clones, 75% to 90% of which are singletons, and about an eighth rests with the top ten. Sequencing used peripheral blood. The origin of the receptors is a woman in her 70s with COVID-19, enrolled during active disease.

This chain joins TRBV5-1 and TRBJ2-1, with TRBD1 identical over 9 bases. The germline V gene encodes CDR1 SGHRS and CDR2 YFSETQ. V was clipped by 4 bases and J by 7 bases; unmatched bases: 9. This CDR3 spans 15 amino acids. The DNA for the CDR3 is TGCGCCAGCAGCCCAGGTCCCGGGACAGGGAATGAGCAGTTCTTC. Translation gives CASSPGPGTGNEQFF.

V and J are TRBV9 and TRBJ1-4; 7 bases align to TRBD1. V gave up 2 bases and J gave up 4 bases; unmatched junction bases: 2. Germline V CDR1 and CDR2: SGDLS, YYNGEE. The CDR3 spans 14 residues. This CDR3 reads CASSVGQINEKLFF. The CDR3 region has the DNA TGTGCCAGCAGCGTGGGACAGATTAATGAAAAACTGTTTTTT.

This clone was counted a few times. The chain carries TRBV3-1 (or the pseudogene TRBV3-2) and TRBJ1-1, with TRBD1 as a possible D gene (5 bases). Per germline, CDR1 LGHDT and CDR2 YNNKEL (reference sequence). The ends were cut back, 0 bases at V and 4 bases at J, with 12 bases in the middle. This CDR3 contains 15 residues. The CDR3 region is CASSQEGALGTEAFF. CDR3 coding DNA: TGTGCCAGCAGCCAAGAAGGGGCGTTGGGCACTGAAGCTTTCTTT.

The V call is TRBV28, the J call TRBJ2-7; D possibly corresponds to TRBD1 (7 bases). This CDR3 region has 15 residues. V was trimmed by 9 bases and J by 2 bases, leaving 20 bases between them. CDR1 and CDR2 from the germline V gene are MDHEN and SYDVKM. In DNA form, the CDR3 reads TGTGCCAGTCCCCCCCCAGGGGGGATTGCCTACGAGCAGTACTTC. Translating gives CASPPPGGIAYEQYF.

Concerning this clone itself: This sample also contains other DNA sequences that code for the same CDR3. This chain links TRBV19 with TRBJ1-2; TRBD1 is a possible D gene (6 bases). Germline loops: CDR1 LNHDA, CDR2 SQIVND (reference sequence). This CDR3 has 13 residues. Trimming pared 2 bases from V and 2 bases from J, leaving 6 bases between. As DNA, the CDR3 is TGTGCCAGTAGTATAACAGGGAACTATGGCTACACCTTC. Protein sequence: CASSITGNYGYTF.

CDR3 sequence reads: CASTTIRGPGNTIYF. Written as DNA, the CDR3 is TGTGCCAGCACTACCATTAGGGGCCCCGGAAACACCATATATTTT. The chain joins TRBV2 to TRBJ1-3; perhaps TRBD1 as D (5 bases). The germline CDR1 and CDR2 sequences are SNHLY and FYNNEI. Trimming took off 7 bases at V and 4 bases at J, with 17 bases between the two ends. The CDR3 contains 15 residues.

This chain uses TRBV7-2 with TRBJ2-5, with TRBD2 identical over 10 bases. The V segment lost 2 bases and the J segment 1 base; nucleotides outside the gene matches: 1. Germline CDR1 SGHTA, CDR2 FQGNSA. The CDR3 has 15 amino acids. CDR3 amino acids: CASSLQRGGQETQYF. DNA of the CDR3: TGTGCCAGCAGCTTACAGCGGGGGGGCCAAGAGACCCAGTACTTC.

The DNA of the CDR3 is TGTGCCAGCAGTTCCCGGACAGGCTTGAACACTGAAGCTTTCTTT. This codes for CASSSRTGLNTEAFF. The rearrangement joins TRBV6-5 to TRBJ1-1; 7 bases map to TRBD1. Per germline, CDR1 MNHEY and CDR2 SVGAGI. The CDR3 has 15 residues. Germline trimming cut 4 bases from V and 0 bases from J; bases unmatched to any gene: 5.

This sequence joins TRBV19 and TRBJ1-1; a possible D gene is TRBD1 (6 bases). In germline, CDR1 is LNHDA, CDR2 SQIVND (reference sequence). This CDR3 is 15 amino acids long. V gave up 2 bases and J gave up 0 bases, with 10 bases separating them. CDR3 sequence reads: CASSISGVMNTEAFF. The CDR3 coding sequence is TGTGCCAGTAGTATATCAGGGGTCATGAACACTGAAGCTTTCTTT.

The table lists this clone with many counts. The chain couples TRBV2 to TRBJ1-5; D is possibly TRBD1 (6 bases). Germline V CDR1 and CDR2: SNHLY, FYNNEI. The V end lost 0 bases, the J end lost 6 bases, and 9 bases lay between the germline ends. The CDR3 is 14 amino acids. CDR3 residues: CASSEAQGSQPQHF. CDR3 DNA: TGTGCCAGCAGTGAAGCTCAGGGGAGTCAGCCCCAGCATTTT.

The chain employs TRBV6-5 and TRBJ1-1, with D unresolved. The CDR3 extends over 13 amino acids. CDR1 is MNHEY and CDR2 is SVGAGI in the germline V gene. The ends were cut back, 0 bases at V and 8 bases at J, with 10 bases in the middle. The CDR3 loop reads CASSYSNGPEAFF. CDR3 coding DNA: TGTGCCAGCAGTTACTCTAATGGCCCCGAAGCTTTCTTT.

V usage is TRBV27 and J usage is TRBJ2-7; D may be TRBD2 (5 bases). Germline-derived CDR1 and CDR2 are MNHEY and SMNVEV (reference sequence). This CDR3 contains 14 residues. The ends were cut back, 6 bases at V and 1 base at J, with 13 bases in the middle. The CDR3: CASSPIQRSYEQYF. The CDR3 nucleotides are TGTGCCAGCAGCCCAATACAGCGGTCCTACGAGCAGTACTTC.

This chain links TRBV6-1 with TRBJ1-3; 9 nucleotides align to TRBD1. V was pared by 3 bases and J by 6 bases, with 6 bases of the junction left unmatched. This CDR3 has 15 residues. In germline, CDR1 is MNHNS, CDR2 SASEGT. The CDR3 region has the DNA TGTGCCAGCAGTGAGGCCGGGACAGGGATAAACACCATATATTTT. This sequence encodes CASSEAGTGINTIYF.

This rearrangement joins TRBV6-5 to TRBJ2-5; TRBD1 matches at 8 bases. V lost 6 bases to trimming and J lost 3 bases; unmatched junction nucleotides: 6. This CDR3 spans 14 amino acids. Germline values: CDR1 MNHEY, CDR2 SVGAGI. The CDR3 nucleotides are TGTGCCAGCAGGCCAGGGGGCAGTAAAGAGACCCAGTACTTC. This codes for CASRPGGSKETQYF.

The V and J genes are TRBV7-2 and TRBJ1-5; 8 bases map to TRBD1. With 5 bases clipped from V and 4 bases from J, the junction kept 7 bases outside the gene matches. The CDR3 totals 15 residues. Germline CDR1 is SGHTA and CDR2 is FQGNSA. The CDR3 DNA reads TGTGCCAGCAGCCTCTACGGACAGGGTAATCAGCCCCAGCATTTT. Protein: CASSLYGQGNQPQHF.

This clone came up once. The V call is TRBV14, the J call TRBJ1-2; 10 positions agree with TRBD1. The length of the CDR3 is 15 residues. V lost 1 base, J lost 4 bases, and 3 bases stayed unmatched. CDR1 SGHDN and CDR2 FVKESK come from the germline V gene. The CDR3 sequence is CASSQVTGGSYGYTF. The CDR3, as DNA: TGTGCCAGCAGCCAAGTGACAGGGGGCTCCTATGGCTACACCTTC.

This sequence joins TRBV7-8 and TRBJ2-6; 8 bases fit TRBD1. The J segment lost 4 bases and the V segment lost 5 bases, leaving 13 bases of the junction unmatched. The CDR3 spans 18 residues. Germline loops: CDR1 SGHVS, CDR2 FQNEAQ. CDR3 nucleotides: TGTGCCAGCAGCGCCGGGACAGGCCTTACCTCAGGGGCCAACGTCCTGACTTTC. It codes for CASSAGTGLTSGANVLTF.

The rearrangement joins TRBV10-3 to TRBJ2-7; 7 nucleotides line up with TRBD2. Germline V lookup: CDR1 ENHRY, CDR2 SYGVKD. The length of the CDR3 is 15 residues. V gave up 5 bases and J gave up 0 bases; unmatched junction bases: 7. The DNA for the CDR3 is TGTGCCATCAGTTCTATGGGGGGGAGCTCCTACGAGCAGTACTTC. Translated: CAISSMGGSSYEQYF.

V usage is TRBV24-1 and J usage is TRBJ2-3; TRBD2 matches at 11 bases. Germline-derived CDR1 and CDR2 are KGHDR and SFDVKD. This CDR3 comprises 15 residues. Trimming took 7 bases from V and 1 from J; bases not matched to a gene: 3. The CDR3 region is CATSRGLAGTDTQYF. As DNA, the CDR3 is TGTGCCACCAGCCGGGGACTAGCGGGCACAGATACGCAGTATTTT.

The rearrangement uses TRBV7-7 and TRBJ2-1, with D perhaps matching TRBD2 (7 bases). The CDR3 runs to 16 residues. The germline V gene has CDR1 SSHAT and CDR2 FNYEAQ (reference sequence). Trimming left V 5 bases short and J 9 bases short, with 23 bases between. The CDR3 DNA reads TGTGCCAGCAGCCCACACCTTGAGGGGGGGGGCCTTGAGCAGTTCTTC. This encodes CASSPHLEGGGLEQFF.

J is TRBJ2-3 and V is TRBV13; 8 bases map to TRBD2. CDR3 length equals 16 residues. V lost 5 bases and J lost 1; bases outside the gene matches: 8. Germline V gene data show CDR1 as PRHDT and CDR2 as FYEKMQ (reference sequence). CDR3 bases: TGTGCCAGCAGCCCCGGGGGGGGGCTCCGCACAGATACGCAGTATTTT. Its protein is CASSPGGGLRTDTQYF.

The CDR3 loop reads CASSPGSLKIYEQYF. The CDR3 DNA follows: TGTGCCAGCAGCCCGGGTTCACTGAAGATCTACGAGCAGTACTTC. This rearrangement joins TRBV27 to TRBJ2-7; D gene uncertain. The CDR3 covers 15 residues. V dropped 6 bases and J dropped 3 bases, with 18 bases sitting between them. Germline V gene data show CDR1 as MNHEY and CDR2 as SMNVEV (reference sequence).